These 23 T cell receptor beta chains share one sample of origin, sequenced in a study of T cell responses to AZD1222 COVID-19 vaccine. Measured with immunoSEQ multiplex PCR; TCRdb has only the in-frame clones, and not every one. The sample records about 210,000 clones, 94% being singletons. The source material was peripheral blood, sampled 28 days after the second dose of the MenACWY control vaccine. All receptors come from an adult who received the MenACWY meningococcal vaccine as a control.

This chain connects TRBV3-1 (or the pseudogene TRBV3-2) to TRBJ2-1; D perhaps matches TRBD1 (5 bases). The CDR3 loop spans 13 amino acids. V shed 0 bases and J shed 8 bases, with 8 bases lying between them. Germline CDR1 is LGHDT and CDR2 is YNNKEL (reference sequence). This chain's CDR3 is CASSQDRVYEQFF. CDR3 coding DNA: TGTGCCAGCAGCCAAGACAGGGTCTATGAGCAGTTCTTC.

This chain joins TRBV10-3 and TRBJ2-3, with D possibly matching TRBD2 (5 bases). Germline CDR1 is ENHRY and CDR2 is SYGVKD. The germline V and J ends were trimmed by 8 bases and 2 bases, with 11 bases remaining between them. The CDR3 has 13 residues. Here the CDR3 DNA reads TGTGCCATCTCGGCGGGTAACACAGATACGCAGTATTTT. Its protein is CAISAGNTDTQYF.

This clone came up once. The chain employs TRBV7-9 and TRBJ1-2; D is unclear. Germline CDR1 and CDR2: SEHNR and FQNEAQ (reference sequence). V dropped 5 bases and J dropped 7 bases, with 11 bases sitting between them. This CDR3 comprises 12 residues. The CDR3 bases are TGTGCCAGCAGCGCGGACGGAAGTGGCTACACCTTC. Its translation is CASSADGSGYTF. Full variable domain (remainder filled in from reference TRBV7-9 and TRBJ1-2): DTGVSQNPRHKITKRGQNVTFRCDPISEHNRLYWYRQTLGQGPEFLTYFQNEAQLEKSRLLSDRFSAERPKGSFSTLEIQRTEQGDSAMYLCASSADGSGYTFGSGTRLTVV.

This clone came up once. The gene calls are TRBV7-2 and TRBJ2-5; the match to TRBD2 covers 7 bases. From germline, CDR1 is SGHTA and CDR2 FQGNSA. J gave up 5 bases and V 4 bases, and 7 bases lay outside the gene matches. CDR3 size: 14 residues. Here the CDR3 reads CASSSGGLKETQYF. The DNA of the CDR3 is TGTGCCAGCAGCTCCGGGGGACTAAAGGAGACCCAGTACTTC.

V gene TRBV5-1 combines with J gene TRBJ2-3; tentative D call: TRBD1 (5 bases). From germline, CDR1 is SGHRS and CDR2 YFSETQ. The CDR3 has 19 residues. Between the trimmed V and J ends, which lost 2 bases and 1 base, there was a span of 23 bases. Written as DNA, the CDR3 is TGCGCCAGCAGCTTTGGACACCACCTAGGCCGGTTTCGCACAGATACGCAGTATTTT. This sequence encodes CASSFGHHLGRFRTDTQYF.

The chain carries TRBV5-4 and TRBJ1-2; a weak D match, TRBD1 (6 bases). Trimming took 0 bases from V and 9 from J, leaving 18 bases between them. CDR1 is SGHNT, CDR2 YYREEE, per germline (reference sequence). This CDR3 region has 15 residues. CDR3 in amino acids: CASSLAGGAPGRYTF. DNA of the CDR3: TGTGCCAGCAGCTTGGCTGGGGGGGCGCCGGGTCGCTACACCTTC.

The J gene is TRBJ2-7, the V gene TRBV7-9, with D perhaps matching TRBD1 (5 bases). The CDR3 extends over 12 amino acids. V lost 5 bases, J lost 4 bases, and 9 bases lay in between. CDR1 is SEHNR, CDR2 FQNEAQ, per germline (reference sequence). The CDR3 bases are TGTGCCAGCAGCCAAGGGGTGTACGAGCAGTACTTC. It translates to CASSQGVYEQYF.

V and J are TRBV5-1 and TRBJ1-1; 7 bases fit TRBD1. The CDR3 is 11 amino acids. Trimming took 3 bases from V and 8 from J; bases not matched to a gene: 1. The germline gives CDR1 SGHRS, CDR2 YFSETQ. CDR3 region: CASSYRGEAFF. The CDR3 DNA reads TGCGCCAGCAGCTACAGGGGAGAAGCTTTCTTT.

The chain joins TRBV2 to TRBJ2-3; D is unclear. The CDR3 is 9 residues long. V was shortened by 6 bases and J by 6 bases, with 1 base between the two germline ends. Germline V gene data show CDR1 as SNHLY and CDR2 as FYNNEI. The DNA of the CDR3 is TGTGCCAGCAGGGATACGCAGTATTTT. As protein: CASRDTQYF. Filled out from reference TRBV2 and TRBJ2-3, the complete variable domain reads EPEVTQTPSHQVTQMGQEVILRCVPISNHLYFYWYRQILGQKVEFLVSFYNNEISEKSEIFDDQFSVERPDGSNFTLKIRSTKLEDSAMYFCASRDTQYFGPGTRLTVL.

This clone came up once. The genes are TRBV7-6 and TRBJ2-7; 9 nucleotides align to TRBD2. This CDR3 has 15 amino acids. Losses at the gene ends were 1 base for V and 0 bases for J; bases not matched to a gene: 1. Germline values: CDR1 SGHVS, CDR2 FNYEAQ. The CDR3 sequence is CASSLELAGSYEQYF. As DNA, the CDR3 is TGTGCCAGCAGCTTAGAACTAGCGGGCTCCTACGAGCAGTACTTC.

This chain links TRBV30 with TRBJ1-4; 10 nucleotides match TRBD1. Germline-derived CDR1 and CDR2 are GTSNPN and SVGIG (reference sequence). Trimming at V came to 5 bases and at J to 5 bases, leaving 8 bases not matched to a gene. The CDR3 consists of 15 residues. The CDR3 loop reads CAWEKPGQGNEKLFF. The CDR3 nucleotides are TGTGCCTGGGAAAAACCGGGACAGGGGAATGAAAAACTGTTTTTT.

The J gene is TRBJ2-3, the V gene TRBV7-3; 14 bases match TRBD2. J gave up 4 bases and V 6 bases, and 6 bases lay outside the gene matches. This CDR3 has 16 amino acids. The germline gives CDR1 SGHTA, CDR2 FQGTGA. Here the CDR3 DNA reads TGTGCCAGCAGTCTTGGACTAGCGGGGGGTCCAGATACGCAGTATTTT. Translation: CASSLGLAGGPDTQYF.

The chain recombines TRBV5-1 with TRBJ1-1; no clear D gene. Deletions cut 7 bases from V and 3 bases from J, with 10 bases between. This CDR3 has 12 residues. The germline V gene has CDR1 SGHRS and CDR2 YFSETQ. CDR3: CASGSSDTEAFF. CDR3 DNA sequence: TGCGCCAGCGGGTCGTCGGACACTGAAGCTTTCTTT.

DNA of the CDR3: TGTGCCTGGAGTGTTCAGTATGGCTACACCTTC. This codes for CAWSVQYGYTF. The V and J genes are TRBV30 and TRBJ1-2, with no clear D. Germline V gene lookup returns CDR1 GTSNPN and CDR2 SVGIG (reference sequence). The CDR3 sequence is 11 residues long. The V and J ends lost 0 bases and 5 bases respectively, with 4 bases between them.

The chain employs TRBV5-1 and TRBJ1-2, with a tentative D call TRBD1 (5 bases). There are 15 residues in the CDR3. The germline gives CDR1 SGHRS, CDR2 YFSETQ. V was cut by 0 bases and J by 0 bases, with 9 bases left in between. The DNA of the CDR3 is TGCGCCAGCAGCTTGGAGGGGTTGGCTAACTATGGCTACACCTTC. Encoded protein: CASSLEGLANYGYTF.

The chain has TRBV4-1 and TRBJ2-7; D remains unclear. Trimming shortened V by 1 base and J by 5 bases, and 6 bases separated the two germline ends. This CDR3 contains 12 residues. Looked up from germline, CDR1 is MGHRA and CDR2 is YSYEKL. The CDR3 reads CASSQGGDEQYF. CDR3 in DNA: TGCGCCAGCAGCCAAGGTGGCGACGAGCAGTACTTC.

Here the CDR3 reads CASSLFGVSGGQPQHF. The CDR3 DNA reads TGTGCCAGCAGTTTATTCGGGGTCTCGGGGGGTCAGCCCCAGCATTTT. V gene TRBV27 combines with J gene TRBJ1-5; a possible D gene is TRBD1 (5 bases). The CDR3 spans 16 residues. V lost 1 base, J lost 6 bases, and 16 bases lay in between. The germline V gene has CDR1 MNHEY and CDR2 SMNVEV (reference sequence).

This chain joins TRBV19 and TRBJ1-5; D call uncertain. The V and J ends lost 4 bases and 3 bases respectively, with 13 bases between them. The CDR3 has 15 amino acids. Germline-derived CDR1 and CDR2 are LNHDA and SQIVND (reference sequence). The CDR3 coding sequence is TGTGCCAGTAGTACTCAGATCAGCTACAATCAGCCCCAGCATTTT. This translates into CASSTQISYNQPQHF.

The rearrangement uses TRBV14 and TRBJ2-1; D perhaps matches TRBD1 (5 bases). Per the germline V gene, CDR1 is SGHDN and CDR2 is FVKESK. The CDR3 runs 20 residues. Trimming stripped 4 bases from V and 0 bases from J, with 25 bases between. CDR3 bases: TGTGCCAGCAGCCGCACCCTTCTTGATTTGGCAGGGATCTCCTACAATGAGCAGTTCTTC. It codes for CASSRTLLDLAGISYNEQFF. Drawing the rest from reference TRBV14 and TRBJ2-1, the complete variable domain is EAGVTQFPSHSVIEKGQTVTLRCDPISGHDNLYWYRRVMGKEIKFLLHFVKESKQDESGMPNNRFLAERTGGTYSTLKVQPAELEDSGVYFCASSRTLLDLAGISYNEQFFGPGTRLTVL.

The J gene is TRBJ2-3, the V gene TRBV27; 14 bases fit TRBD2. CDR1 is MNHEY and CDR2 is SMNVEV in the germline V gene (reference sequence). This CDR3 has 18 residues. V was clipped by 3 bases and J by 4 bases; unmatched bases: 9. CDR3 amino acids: CASSFNGGLAGVPDTQYF. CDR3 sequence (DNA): TGTGCCAGCAGTTTTAACGGGGGACTAGCGGGAGTGCCAGATACGCAGTATTTT.

The CDR3: CASSRRLAVPRDTQYF. CDR3 sequence (DNA): TGCGCCAGCAGCCGGAGGCTAGCGGTTCCCCGGGATACGCAGTATTTT. The V and J genes are TRBV5-1 and TRBJ2-3; 7 nucleotides agree with TRBD2. The CDR3 extends over 16 amino acids. The V gene end was trimmed by 4 bases and the J gene end by 6 bases; junction bases not matched to a gene: 14. CDR1 SGHRS and CDR2 YFSETQ come from the germline V gene.

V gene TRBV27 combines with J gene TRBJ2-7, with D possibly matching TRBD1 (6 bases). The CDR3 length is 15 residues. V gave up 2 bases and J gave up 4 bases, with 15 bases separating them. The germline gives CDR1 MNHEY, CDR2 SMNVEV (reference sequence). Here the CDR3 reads CASSLVQGLSYEQYF. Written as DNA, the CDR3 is TGTGCCAGCAGTTTAGTGCAGGGGTTATCGTACGAGCAGTACTTC.

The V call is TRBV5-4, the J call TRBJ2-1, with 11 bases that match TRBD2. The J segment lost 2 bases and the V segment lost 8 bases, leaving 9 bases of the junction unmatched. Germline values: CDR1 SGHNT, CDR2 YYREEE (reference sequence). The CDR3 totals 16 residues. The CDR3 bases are TGTGCCAGTAGCGGGGGGGCCCTTGGCGCCTACAATGAGCAGTTCTTC. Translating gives CASSGGALGAYNEQFF.